This TCR beta chain originates from a study of blood T cell repertoires in COVID-19. Sequencing used immunoSEQ multiplex PCR; TCRdb keeps in-frame clones, though not all of them. The sample lists about 280,000 clones, approximately 78% occurring once. Enrolled through a virtual design, the participants were between 18 and 89 years of age and came from 24 US areas. Up to 2 weeks before entering the study, exposed participants had met a COVID-19 case. This CDR3 has 12 amino acids. Trimming removed 7 bases from V and 5 bases from J, with 10 bases in between. The germline gives CDR1 WSHSY, CDR2 SAAADI. This chain connects TRBV10-2 to TRBJ2-3; perhaps TRBD2 as D (5 bases). The sequence came from a man in his forties who had been exposed to COVID-19. Sequenced sample: PBMCs or T cells enriched from blood (not recorded which). The DNA of the CDR3 is TGCGCCAGCAACAATCGGGGAGATACGCAGTATTTT. It specifies CASNNRGDTQYF.